This T cell receptor (beta chain) came from a study of siplizumab effects on memory and regulatory T cells. Using immunoSEQ multiplex PCR, the repertoire was profiled, and TCRdb retains in-frame clones only, with some absent. This table holds some 110,000 clones, about 93% found once. Trimming stripped 5 bases from V and 8 bases from J, with 18 bases between. The germline V gene has CDR1 SGHTA and CDR2 FQGNSA. The CDR3 runs 15 residues. The clonotype comes from a human donor in good health. The material sequenced was Tregs sorted from blood. J is TRBJ1-4 and V is TRBV7-2; possible D gene TRBD1, 5 bases. The CDR3 DNA sequence: TGTGCCAGCAGCATCTATGCAGGGCAGAACGAAAAACTGTTTTTT. Its protein product is CASSIYAGQNEKLFF.